This entry is about one T cell receptor beta chain. Its antigen is currently unknown. This sample stems from a study of brain T cells in children with intractable seizures. Regarding the study as a whole: Clones missing pre-surgery may reflect undersampling of that blood sample.

Surgery cases with the highest brain T cell transcript signatures were chosen for sequencing. Trimming removed 4 bases from V and 2 bases from J, with 7 bases in between. The germline V gene has CDR1 SEHNR and CDR2 FQNEAQ (reference sequence). This CDR3 comprises 13 residues. Sequencing used immunoSEQ multiplex PCR; TCRdb keeps in-frame clones, though not all of them. Among some 80,000 clones listed, approximately 90% were seen once. The source of this sequence is a girl aged 2-15 years with Rasmussen encephalitis and intractable seizures. The genes are TRBV7-9 and TRBJ2-3; D not resolved. The source material was peripheral blood, sampled at surgery. The CDR3 region has the DNA TGTGCCAGCAGCTCGGATTTCACAGATACGCAGTATTTT. Translated, it gives CASSSDFTDTQYF.